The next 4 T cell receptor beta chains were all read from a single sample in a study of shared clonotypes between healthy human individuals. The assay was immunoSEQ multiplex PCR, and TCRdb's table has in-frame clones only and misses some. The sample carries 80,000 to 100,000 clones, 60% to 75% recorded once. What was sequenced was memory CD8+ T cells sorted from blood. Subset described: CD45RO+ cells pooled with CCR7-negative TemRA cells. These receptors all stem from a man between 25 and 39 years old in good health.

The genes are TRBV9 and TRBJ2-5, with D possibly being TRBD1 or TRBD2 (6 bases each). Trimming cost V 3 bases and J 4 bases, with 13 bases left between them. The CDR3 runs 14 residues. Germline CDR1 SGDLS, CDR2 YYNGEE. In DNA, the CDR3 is TGTGCCAGCAGCGAGGGGGGAGAGGTAGAGACCCAGTACTTC. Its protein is CASSEGGEVETQYF.

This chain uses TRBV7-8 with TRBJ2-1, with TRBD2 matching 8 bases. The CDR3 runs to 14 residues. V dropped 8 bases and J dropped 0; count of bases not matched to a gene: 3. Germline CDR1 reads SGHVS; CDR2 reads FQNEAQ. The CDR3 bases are TGTGCCAGCGATAGCGGGATCTCCTACAATGAGCAGTTCTTC. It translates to CASDSGISYNEQFF.

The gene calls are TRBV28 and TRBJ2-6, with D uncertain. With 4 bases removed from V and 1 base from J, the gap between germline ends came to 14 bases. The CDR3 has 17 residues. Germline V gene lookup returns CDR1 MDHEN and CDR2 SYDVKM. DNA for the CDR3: TGTGCCAGCAGTTCCCCCACGGCGCCTTCTGGGGCCAACGTCCTGACTTTC. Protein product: CASSSPTAPSGANVLTF.

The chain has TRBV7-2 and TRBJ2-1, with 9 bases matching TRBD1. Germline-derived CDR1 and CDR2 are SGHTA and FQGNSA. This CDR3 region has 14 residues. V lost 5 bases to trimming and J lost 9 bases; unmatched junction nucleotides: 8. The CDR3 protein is CASSLRDRESEQFF. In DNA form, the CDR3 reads TGTGCCAGCAGCCTTCGGGACAGGGAGAGTGAGCAGTTCTTC. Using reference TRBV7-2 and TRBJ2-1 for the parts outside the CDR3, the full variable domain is GAGVSQSPSNKVTEKGKDVELRCDPISGHTALYWYRQSLGQGLEFLIYFQGNSAPDKSGLPSDRFSAERTGGSVSTLTIQRTQQEDSAVYLCASSLRDRESEQFFGPGTRLTVL.